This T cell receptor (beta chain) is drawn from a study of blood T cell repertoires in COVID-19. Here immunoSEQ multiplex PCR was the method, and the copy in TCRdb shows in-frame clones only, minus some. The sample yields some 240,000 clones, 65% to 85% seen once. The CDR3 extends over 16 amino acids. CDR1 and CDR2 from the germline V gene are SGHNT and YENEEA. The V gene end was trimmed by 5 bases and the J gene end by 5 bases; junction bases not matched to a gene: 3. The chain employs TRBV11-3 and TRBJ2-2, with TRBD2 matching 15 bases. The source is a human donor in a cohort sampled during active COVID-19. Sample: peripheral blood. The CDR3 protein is CASSPGLAGGTGELFF. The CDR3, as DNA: TGTGCCAGCAGCCCGGGACTAGCGGGGGGAACCGGGGAGCTGTTTTTT.